What follows are 29 T cell receptor beta chains derived from one specimen sequenced in a study of blood T cell repertoires in COVID-19. Measured with immunoSEQ multiplex PCR; TCRdb has only the in-frame clones, and not every one. The repertoire consists of roughly 190,000 clones, with approximately 73% occurring once and the leading ten covering about a sixth. The material sequenced was PBMCs or T cells enriched from blood (not recorded which). Receptor source: a woman between 50 and 59 years old with acute COVID-19.

V and J are TRBV7-9 and TRBJ2-5; D might be TRBD2 (6 bases). Deletions cut 8 bases from V and 4 bases from J, with 14 bases between. The CDR3 is 13 amino acids. Germline CDR1 is SEHNR and CDR2 is FQNEAQ (reference sequence). CDR3 bases: TGTGCCAGCGAGGGCGGGGTTGGAGAGACCCAGTACTTC. Protein: CASEGGVGETQYF.

V is TRBV4-3 and J is TRBJ2-1; 8 bases agree with TRBD2. J gave up 10 bases and V 1 base, and 15 bases lay outside the gene matches. Germline V gives CDR1 LGHNA, CDR2 YSLEER. This CDR3 contains 17 residues. The CDR3 reads CASSQVGLAGPMIEQFF. The CDR3 DNA sequence: TGCGCCAGCAGCCAAGTCGGCCTAGCGGGCCCAATGATAGAGCAGTTCTTC.

The chain carries TRBV6-5 and TRBJ1-2, with D perhaps TRBD1 (5 bases). This CDR3 is built from 13 residues. V lost 0 bases and J 8 bases, leaving 10 bases between the germline ends. From germline, CDR1 is MNHEY and CDR2 SVGAGI. The CDR3 reads CASSYSNRGGYTF. In nucleotides, the CDR3 is TGTGCCAGCAGTTACTCGAATAGGGGAGGCTACACCTTC.

This sequence joins TRBV4-2 and TRBJ2-1; TRBD2 agrees at 13 bases. The length of the CDR3 is 15 residues. Per the germline V gene, CDR1 is LGHNA and CDR2 is YNFKEQ. Losses at the gene ends were 4 bases for V and 6 bases for J; bases not matched to a gene: 3. This chain's CDR3 is CASSLTSGGTNEQFF. In DNA, the CDR3 is TGTGCCAGCAGCCTGACTAGCGGGGGGACCAATGAGCAGTTCTTC.

CDR3: CASSSDDRDRAYGEQFF. CDR3 coding DNA: TGTGCCAGCAGCTCTGACGACCGGGACAGGGCATACGGTGAGCAGTTCTTC. The gene calls are TRBV13 and TRBJ2-1, with TRBD1 identical over 9 bases. V shed 4 bases and J 9 bases; nucleotides not matched to a gene: 16. This CDR3 contains 17 residues. CDR1 and CDR2 from the germline V gene are PRHDT and FYEKMQ (reference sequence).

Only a few counts were recorded for this clone. The chain is built from TRBV7-2 and TRBJ1-3, with TRBD1 as a possible D gene (6 bases). The CDR3 loop spans 15 amino acids. V was cut by 5 bases and J by 8 bases, with 19 bases left in between. Germline V gene sequence: CDR1 SGHTA, CDR2 FQGNSA. CDR3 in DNA: TGTGCCAGCAGCATTAATGCCGGGACACGCTACACCATATATTTT. It translates to CASSINAGTRYTIYF.

The CDR3 DNA is TGTGCCAGCAGTGACTCTAGCGGGGGGTTTAATGAGCAGTTCTTC. It specifies CASSDSSGGFNEQFF. The V gene is TRBV6-4, the J gene TRBJ2-1; 10 bases match TRBD2. J lost 7 bases, V lost 0 bases, and 3 bases had no gene match. This CDR3 region has 15 residues. Germline CDR1 MRHNA, CDR2 SNTAGT.

This chain uses TRBV6-2 or TRBV6-3 with TRBJ2-7; possible D gene TRBD2, 5 bases. In germline, CDR1 is MNHEY, CDR2 SVGEGT. This CDR3 comprises 13 residues. Trimming stripped 7 bases from V and 6 bases from J, with 16 bases between. CDR3 DNA: TGTGCCAGCACCCCTGGAGGCGGTGCCGAGCAGTACGTC. Translated, it gives CASTPGGGAEQYV.

The rearrangement joins TRBV10-2 to TRBJ2-2, with D possibly being TRBD1 (6 bases). Germline CDR1 reads WSHSY; CDR2 reads SAAADI. This CDR3 has 15 residues. The V gene lost 6 bases and the J gene lost 5 bases, with 16 bases spanning the gap. CDR3 in DNA: TGCGCCAGCAGCCCCGGGACATGGAAGACCGGGGAGCTGTTTTTT. Encoded protein: CASSPGTWKTGELFF.

This clone was picked up a small number of times. This chain connects TRBV5-1 to TRBJ2-1; 7 bases fit TRBD1. The V gene's germline CDR1 is SGHRS and CDR2 YFSETQ. There are 14 residues in the CDR3. Germline trimming cut 4 bases from V and 7 bases from J; bases unmatched to any gene: 8. The CDR3 loop is CASSRDSPWNEQFF. CDR3 sequence (DNA): TGCGCCAGCAGCAGGGACAGCCCGTGGAATGAGCAGTTCTTC.

The gene calls are TRBV7-6 and TRBJ2-7; 12 bases agree with TRBD2. V gave up 5 bases and J gave up 2 bases; unmatched junction bases: 4. The CDR3 contains 15 residues. CDR1 is SGHVS and CDR2 is FNYEAQ in the germline V gene. The CDR3 coding sequence is TGTGCCAGCAGCCCCTCTAGCGGGGGGGCCTACGAGCAGTACGTC. It codes for CASSPSSGGAYEQYV.

The rearrangement links TRBV4-1 to TRBJ2-1, with D maybe TRBD2 (5 bases). The V gene lost 4 bases and the J gene lost 3 bases, with 16 bases spanning the gap. This CDR3 is built from 16 residues. Per germline, CDR1 MGHRA and CDR2 YSYEKL. CDR3: CASSLRALGNYNEQFF. DNA of the CDR3: TGCGCCAGCAGCCTGAGGGCCCTCGGGAACTACAATGAGCAGTTCTTC.

V is TRBV4-3 and J is TRBJ2-2; possibly TRBD1 for D (6 bases). Germline V CDR1 and CDR2: LGHNA, YSLEER. V was trimmed by 1 base and J by 3 bases, leaving 9 bases between them. The CDR3 is made up of 15 amino acids. The DNA for the CDR3 is TGCGCCAGCAGCCAAGGGGGGCCGGACACCGGGGAGCTGTTTTTT. It specifies CASSQGGPDTGELFF.

V gene TRBV4-1 combines with J gene TRBJ1-2, with D possibly being TRBD1 (6 bases). Per the germline V gene, CDR1 is MGHRA and CDR2 is YSYEKL. V dropped 0 bases and J dropped 5 bases, with 19 bases sitting between them. The CDR3 has 17 residues. The CDR3 region has the DNA TGCGCCAGCAGCCAAGATACAGAGGAGGCAGGGGTGTATGGCTACACCTTC. Residues: CASSQDTEEAGVYGYTF.

DNA for the CDR3: TGTGCCAGCAGCATGGCAGGGGGCACTGAAGCTTTCTTT. Amino acid sequence: CASSMAGGTEAFF. The genes are TRBV12-3 or TRBV12-4 and TRBJ1-1, with 7 bases aligning to TRBD1. Unmatched junction bases numbered 5, after V lost 6 bases and J lost 4 bases. The CDR3 runs 13 residues.

This chain uses TRBV6-5 with TRBJ1-2; D unresolved. Trimming removed 10 bases at V and 5 bases at J, with 11 bases between. The CDR3 spans 11 residues. The germline V gene encodes CDR1 MNHEY and CDR2 SVGAGI. The chain's CDR3 is CATRWSYGYTF. The CDR3 nucleotides are TGTGCCACCCGGTGGTCTTATGGCTACACCTTC.

The rearrangement links TRBV10-1 to TRBJ1-1, with no clear D. The CDR3 has 15 amino acids. Trimming cost V 5 bases and J 2 bases, with 15 bases left between them. CDR1 is WNHNN and CDR2 is SYGVQD in the germline V gene (reference sequence). The CDR3 region is CASSMSSSVNTEAFF. For the CDR3, the DNA is TGCGCCAGCAGTATGTCGAGTTCCGTTAACACTGAAGCTTTCTTT.

The V call is TRBV24-1, the J call TRBJ2-2; weak D call: TRBD2 (6 bases). From germline, CDR1 is KGHDR and CDR2 SFDVKD. V dropped 8 bases and J dropped 6 bases, with 12 bases sitting between them. CDR3 length: 13 amino acids. CDR3 sequence (DNA): TGTGCCACCACCGGGGCGGGGTCCGGGGAGCTGTTTTTT. Residues: CATTGAGSGELFF.

The chain employs TRBV3-1 (or the pseudogene TRBV3-2) and TRBJ2-6, with D perhaps TRBD2 (7 bases). CDR3 size: 18 residues. Deletions cut 0 bases from V and 3 bases from J, with 15 bases between. Germline CDR1 and CDR2: LGHDT and YNNKEL (reference sequence). CDR3 loop: CASSQDSGGASGANVLTF. The DNA of the CDR3 is TGTGCCAGCAGCCAAGACTCGGGGGGCGCGAGTGGGGCCAACGTCCTGACTTTC.

J is TRBJ1-2 and V is TRBV7-6; unclear D gene. V was trimmed by 6 bases and J by 13 bases, leaving 12 bases between them. This CDR3 contains 10 residues. Germline CDR1 SGHVS, CDR2 FNYEAQ. The DNA for the CDR3 is TGTGCCAGCAGACCCGGTAAGTTCACCTTC. Translating it yields CASRPGKFTF.

The V and J genes are TRBV28 and TRBJ1-1; no definite D call. The V gene's germline CDR1 is MDHEN and CDR2 SYDVKM. The CDR3 loop spans 13 amino acids. Between the trimmed V and J ends, which lost 6 bases and 9 bases, there was a span of 17 bases. CDR3 sequence reads: CASSYHEGSQAFF. DNA for the CDR3: TGTGCCAGCAGCTACCATGAGGGCTCTCAAGCTTTCTTT.

V gene TRBV7-9 combines with J gene TRBJ1-3, with D possibly TRBD1 on 5 matching bases. Germline-derived CDR1 and CDR2 are SEHNR and FQNEAQ (reference sequence). The V end lost 1 base, the J end lost 6 bases, and 16 bases lay between the germline ends. This CDR3 contains 16 residues. The CDR3 loop is CASSLETGTFANTIYF. The CDR3 DNA reads as TGTGCCAGCAGCTTAGAAACGGGGACTTTTGCAAACACCATATATTTT.

J is TRBJ1-1 and V is TRBV7-9; tentative D call: TRBD1 (5 bases). Trimming took 4 bases from V and 1 from J, leaving 19 bases between them. Germline loops: CDR1 SEHNR, CDR2 FQNEAQ (reference sequence). The CDR3 has 17 amino acids. In DNA form, the CDR3 reads TGTGCCAGCAGCTCCAGTCCTGGGGGGACCGCGAACACTGAAGCTTTCTTT. It is translated as CASSSSPGGTANTEAFF.

This clone was counted a few times. The chain recombines TRBV6-2 or TRBV6-3 with TRBJ1-5; 9 nucleotides line up with TRBD1. V shed 5 bases and J 9 bases; nucleotides not matched to a gene: 14. Looked up from germline, CDR1 is MNHEY and CDR2 is SVGEGT. The CDR3 runs to 16 residues. DNA of the CDR3: TGTGCCAGCAGTCACCGGGACAGGGTAATCTATCGGCCCCAGCATTTT. Amino acid sequence: CASSHRDRVIYRPQHF.

V is TRBV2 and J is TRBJ1-1; D gene unclear. Germline V gene data show CDR1 as SNHLY and CDR2 as FYNNEI. There are 13 residues in the CDR3. The V gene lost 3 bases and the J gene lost 5 bases, with 10 bases spanning the gap. CDR3 protein: CASSDGDTTEAFF. CDR3 sequence (DNA): TGTGCCAGCAGTGACGGGGATACGACTGAAGCTTTCTTT.

The chain has TRBV18 and TRBJ1-3; D gene uncertain. The germline V gene has CDR1 KGHSH and CDR2 LQKENI. CDR3 size: 17 residues. V lost 1 base and J 0 bases, leaving 13 bases between the germline ends. The CDR3: CASSPLINSVSGNTIYF. As DNA, the CDR3 is TGTGCCAGCTCACCACTTATTAATTCAGTCTCTGGAAACACCATATATTTT.

This chain connects TRBV7-9 to TRBJ2-2; 8 positions match TRBD2. J lost 13 bases, V lost 5 bases, and 15 bases had no gene match. Germline V gene data show CDR1 as SEHNR and CDR2 as FQNEAQ (reference sequence). The CDR3 consists of 15 residues. CDR3 DNA sequence: TGTGCCAGCAGCCAAGCGCTCGGGGGGGCGGATTGGCTGTTTTTT. Amino acids: CASSQALGGADWLFF.

The chain is built from TRBV19 and TRBJ1-6; D might be TRBD1 (6 bases). V was trimmed by 7 bases and J by 10 bases, leaving 17 bases between them. Germline V lookup: CDR1 LNHDA, CDR2 SQIVND (reference sequence). This CDR3 region has 14 residues. The CDR3 is CASTLGRGGSPLHF. The CDR3 DNA reads TGTGCCAGTACCCTCGGAAGGGGGGGGTCACCCCTCCACTTT.

This CDR3 is CASRDELRQTFRAFF. Here the CDR3 DNA reads TGTGCCAGCAGGGACGAACTCAGACAGACATTTAGAGCTTTCTTT. The chain links TRBV6-5 to TRBJ1-1, with a weak D call TRBD1 (5 bases). Germline V gene lookup returns CDR1 MNHEY and CDR2 SVGAGI. The V gene lost 6 bases and the J gene lost 10 bases, with 24 bases spanning the gap. The CDR3 consists of 15 residues.